This entry concerns a single TCR beta chain. Its antigen remains unknown. Method: immunoSEQ multiplex PCR; TCRdb's copy keeps in-frame clones and lacks some. The sample yields some 1 million clones, 60% to 80% seen once. The data belong to a study of shared clonotypes between healthy human individuals. The donors, all of them Caucasian adults, lived in Nashville, Tennessee. Whole-study results and caveats: Some clonotypes were shared by all four sorted-subset donors, while others were not shared. The non-shared ones had lower generation probabilities than the shared ones.

Trimming stripped 5 bases from V and 9 bases from J, with 14 bases between. CDR1 is MDHEN, CDR2 SYDVKM, per germline. There are 14 residues in the CDR3. The source is a man younger than 30 in good health. This sequence joins TRBV28 and TRBJ1-6; perhaps TRBD1 as D (5 bases). The specimen was memory CD4+ T cells sorted from blood. The subset was: CD45RA-negative fraction. In nucleotides, the CDR3 is TGTGCCAGCAGTACCCTCTTTGGGGGTTCACCCCTCCACTTT. The encoded protein is CASSTLFGGSPLHF.